One sample yielded the 14 T cell receptor beta chains listed below, sequenced in a study of vaccination and CD4 T cells after COVID-19. The treatment is: approximately 11-day PBMC culture with coronavirus spike peptide pools or control peptides (ViraFEST assay). Scientists ran DNA taken from cultured CD4+ T cells through the Oncomine TCR Beta short-read assay for sequencing. Via MiXCR, TCRdb re-called the PCR reads, giving one row per CDR3 protein. The data contain around 14,000 distinct CDR3 sequences, roughly 20% of them seen just once; the ten biggest clones take up about 15%. These TCRs are of unknown antigen specificity. Sequenced input: cultured CD4+ T cells from blood. The receptors shown here come from a human donor with COVID-19.

This clonotype is medium-sized within its sample. The rearrangement links TRBV11-2 to TRBJ1-2, with 8 positions matching TRBD1. After removal of 3 bases from V and 7 bases from J, the junction contained 7 bases not matched to a gene. The CDR3 runs to 14 residues. CDR1 is SGHAT and CDR2 is FQNNGV in the germline V gene. The CDR3 sequence is CASSFPGGYSGYTF. The CDR3 DNA reads as TGTGCCAGCAGCTTCCCAGGGGGCTATAGTGGCTACACCTTC.

This clonotype occurred a few times. J is TRBJ2-7 and V is TRBV28; D gene ambiguous. Germline V gene lookup returns CDR1 MDHEN and CDR2 SYDVKM. Trimming shortened V by 3 bases and J by 2 bases, and 8 bases separated the two germline ends. The CDR3 totals 13 residues. The CDR3 DNA follows: TGTGCCAGCAGTTTGGGTATTACCTACGAGCAGTACTTC. This encodes CASSLGITYEQYF.

The chain couples TRBV12-3 or TRBV12-4 to TRBJ1-1; 7 bases align to TRBD1. Trimming cost V 6 bases and J 7 bases; bases outside gene matches: 8. The CDR3 sequence is 13 residues long. The CDR3 DNA is TGTGCCAGCAGGTTAAGAGGACAGGTTGAAGCTTTCTTT. It translates to CASRLRGQVEAFF.

V and J are TRBV6-4 and TRBJ2-2, with 7 nucleotides matching TRBD1. The CDR3 loop spans 14 amino acids. V lost 6 bases, J lost 6 bases, and 7 bases stayed unmatched. Germline CDR1 is MRHNA and CDR2 is SNTAGT. CDR3 DNA: TGTGCCAGCAGACCGGACAGGTTATCCGGGGAGCTGTTTTTT. As protein: CASRPDRLSGELFF.

In this sample, this clonotype turned up a few times. This sequence joins TRBV12-3 or TRBV12-4 and TRBJ2-4; D remains unclear. V was cut by 5 bases and J by 0 bases, with 8 bases left in between. The CDR3 length is 14 residues. The CDR3 reads CASSRDLAKNIQYF. The CDR3 region has the DNA TGTGCCAGCAGTAGAGACTTAGCCAAAAACATTCAGTACTTC.

The V and J genes are TRBV5-1 and TRBJ1-3; D not certain. In germline, CDR1 is SGHRS, CDR2 YFSETQ. The CDR3 contains 14 residues. Trimming pared 1 base from V and 0 bases from J, leaving 5 bases between. The CDR3 protein is CASSLTASGNTIYF. The CDR3 DNA reads TGCGCCAGCAGCTTGACAGCCTCTGGAAACACCATATATTTT.

This clonotype was seen a handful of times. This chain links TRBV6-1 with TRBJ2-7; 9 bases fit TRBD1. The CDR3 totals 15 residues. Germline V lookup: CDR1 MNHNS, CDR2 SASEGT. J was trimmed by 6 bases and V by 1 base; bases with no gene match: 7. The CDR3 nucleotides are TGTGCCAGCAGTGAAGTCGGGACAGGGAGGGCCGAGCAGTACTTC. This codes for CASSEVGTGRAEQYF.

This clonotype has more than one count but fewer than ten. V usage is TRBV30 and J usage is TRBJ1-1, with D unresolved. CDR1 GTSNPN and CDR2 SVGIG come from the germline V gene (reference sequence). Trimming removed 3 bases from V and 8 bases from J, with 13 bases in between. The CDR3 spans 12 residues. CDR3 region: CAWSVRADEAFF. The CDR3 DNA sequence: TGTGCCTGGAGCGTCCGGGCAGACGAAGCTTTCTTT. Full variable domain (outside the CDR3, taken from reference TRBV30 and TRBJ1-1): SQTIHQWPATLVQPVGSPLSLECTVEGTSNPNLYWYRQAAGRGLQLLFYSVGIGQISSEVPQNLSASRPQDRQFILSSKKLLLSDSGFYLCAWSVRADEAFFGQGTRLTVV.

A word on this clonotype: Being one base from a much bigger clone, this may be a read error. The chain combines TRBV20-1 with TRBJ1-1; D not resolved. This CDR3 is 16 amino acids long. The V and J ends lost 1 base and 1 base respectively, with 16 bases between them. Germline lookup yields CDR1 DFQATT and CDR2 SNEGSKA (reference sequence). CDR3 sequence reads: CSARAAGRLGNTEAFF. CDR3 sequence (DNA): TGCAGTGCTAGAGCTGCGGGAAGACTGGGGAACACTGAAGCTTTCTTT.

This clonotype was picked up a small number of times. The chain uses TRBV5-1 and TRBJ1-5; 7 bases are a match to TRBD1. Germline CDR1 and CDR2: SGHRS and YFSETQ. The CDR3 consists of 15 residues. V was pared by 0 bases and J by 3 bases, with 3 bases of the junction left unmatched. The CDR3: CASSLATGANQPQHF. In DNA, the CDR3 is TGCGCCAGCAGCTTGGCTACAGGGGCCAATCAGCCCCAGCATTTT. Full variable domain (missing parts from reference TRBV5-1 and TRBJ1-5): KAGVTQTPRYLIKTRGQQVTLSCSPISGHRSVSWYQQTPGQGLQFLFEYFSETQRNKGNFPGRFSGRQFSNSRSEMNVSTLELGDSALYLCASSLATGANQPQHFGDGTRLSIL.

The V and J genes are TRBV5-1 and TRBJ2-7, with 8 bases matching TRBD2. With 0 bases clipped from V and 0 bases from J, the junction kept 5 bases outside the gene matches. CDR1 is SGHRS, CDR2 YFSETQ, per germline. This CDR3 spans 16 amino acids. Here the CDR3 DNA reads TGCGCCAGCAGCTTGGACGCGGGGGGCGACTCCTACGAGCAGTACTTC. It is translated as CASSLDAGGDSYEQYF.

This clonotype is categorized as medium-sized. The chain links TRBV20-1 to TRBJ1-2; TRBD1 matches at 7 bases. This CDR3 has 13 residues. V shed 1 base, J shed 5 bases, and the junction held 4 bases outside the gene matches. Germline-derived CDR1 and CDR2 are DFQATT and SNEGSKA (reference sequence). CDR3 sequence reads: CSARGQGGYGYTF. As DNA, the CDR3 is TGCAGTGCTAGAGGACAGGGAGGATATGGCTACACCTTC.

The chain links TRBV19 to TRBJ1-1; D not certain. There are 13 residues in the CDR3. Per germline, CDR1 LNHDA and CDR2 SQIVND (reference sequence). Trimming stripped 5 bases from V and 4 bases from J, with 11 bases between. Here the CDR3 reads CASSGSISTEAFF. Here the CDR3 DNA reads TGTGCCAGTAGTGGCAGCATCAGCACTGAAGCTTTCTTT.

This chain joins TRBV9 and TRBJ2-3; TRBD2 is a possible D gene (6 bases). V lost 4 bases and J 4 bases, leaving 25 bases between the germline ends. Germline CDR1 reads SGDLS; CDR2 reads YYNGEE. This CDR3 is 18 amino acids long. The CDR3 sequence: CASSSWPGERKGADTQYF. DNA for the CDR3: TGTGCCAGCAGCTCCTGGCCGGGAGAAAGGAAAGGCGCAGATACGCAGTATTTT.